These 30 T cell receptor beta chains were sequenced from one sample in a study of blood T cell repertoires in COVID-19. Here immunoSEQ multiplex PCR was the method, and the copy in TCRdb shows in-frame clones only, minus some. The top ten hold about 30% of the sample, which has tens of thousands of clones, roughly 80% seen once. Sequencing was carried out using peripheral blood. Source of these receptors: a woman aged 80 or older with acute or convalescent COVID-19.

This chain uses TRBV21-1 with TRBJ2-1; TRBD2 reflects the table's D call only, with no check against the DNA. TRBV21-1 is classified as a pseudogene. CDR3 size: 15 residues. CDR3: CASSIGSGRYNEQFF. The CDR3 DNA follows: TGTGCCAGCAGCATAGGAAGCGGGAGGTACAATGAGCAGTTCTTC.

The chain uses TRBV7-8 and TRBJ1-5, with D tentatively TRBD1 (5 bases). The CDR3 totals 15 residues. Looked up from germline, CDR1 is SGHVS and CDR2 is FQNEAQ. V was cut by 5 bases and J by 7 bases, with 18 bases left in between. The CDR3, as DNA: TGTGCCAGCAGCCTAAGCGGGGTCCAGGGACAGCCCCAGCATTTT. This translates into CASSLSGVQGQPQHF.

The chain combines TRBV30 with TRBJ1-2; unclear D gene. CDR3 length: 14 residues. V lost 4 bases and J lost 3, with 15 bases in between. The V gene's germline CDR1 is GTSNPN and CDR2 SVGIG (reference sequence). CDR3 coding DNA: TGTGCCTGGACCATTCAAGAGATCCACTATGGCTACACCTTC. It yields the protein CAWTIQEIHYGYTF.

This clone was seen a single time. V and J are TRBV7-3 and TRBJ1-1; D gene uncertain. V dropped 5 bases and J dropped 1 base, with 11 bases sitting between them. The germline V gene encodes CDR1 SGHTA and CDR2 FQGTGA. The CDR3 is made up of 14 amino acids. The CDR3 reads CASSPGGSNTEAFF. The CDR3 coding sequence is TGTGCCAGCAGCCCGGGAGGGTCGAACACTGAAGCTTTCTTT.

The CDR3 loop reads CASSLLAGGFAYEQYF. As DNA, the CDR3 is TGTGCCAGCAGCTTACTAGCGGGAGGGTTTGCCTACGAGCAGTACTTC. The genes are TRBV7-9 and TRBJ2-7; 12 positions match TRBD2. The CDR3 spans 16 residues. Germline V lookup: CDR1 SEHNR, CDR2 FQNEAQ (reference sequence). The trim removed 2 bases at V and 2 bases at J, leaving 4 bases unmatched. The full variable domain, in which reference TRBV7-9 and TRBJ2-7 provide the parts outside the CDR3, is DTGVSQNPRHKITKRGQNVTFRCDPISEHNRLYWYRQTLGQGPEFLTYFQNEAQLEKSRLLSDRFSAERPKGSFSTLEIQRTEQGDSAMYLCASSLLAGGFAYEQYFGPGTRLTVT.

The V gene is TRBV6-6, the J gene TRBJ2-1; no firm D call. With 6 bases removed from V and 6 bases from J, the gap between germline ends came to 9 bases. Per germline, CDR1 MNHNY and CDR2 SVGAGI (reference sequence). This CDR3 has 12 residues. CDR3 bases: TGTGCCAGCAGCGATTCTAGCAATGAGCAGTTCTTC. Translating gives CASSDSSNEQFF.

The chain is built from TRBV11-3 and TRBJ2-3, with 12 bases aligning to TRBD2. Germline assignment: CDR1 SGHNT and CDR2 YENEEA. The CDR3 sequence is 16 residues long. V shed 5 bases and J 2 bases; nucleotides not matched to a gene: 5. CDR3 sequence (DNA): TGTGCCAGCAGCCCAGGACTAGCGGGAAACACAGATACGCAGTATTTT. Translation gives CASSPGLAGNTDTQYF.

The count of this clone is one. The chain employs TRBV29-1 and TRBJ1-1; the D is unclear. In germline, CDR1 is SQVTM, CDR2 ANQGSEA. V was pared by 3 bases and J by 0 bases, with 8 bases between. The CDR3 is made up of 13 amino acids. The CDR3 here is CSVDVQMNTEAFF. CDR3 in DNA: TGCAGCGTTGATGTACAGATGAACACTGAAGCTTTCTTT.

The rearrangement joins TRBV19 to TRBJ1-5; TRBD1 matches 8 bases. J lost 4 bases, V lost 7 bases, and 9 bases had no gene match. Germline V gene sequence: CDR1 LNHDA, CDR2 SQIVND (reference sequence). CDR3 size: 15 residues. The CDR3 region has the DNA TGTGCCAGTAAGCCCGGACAGGGTTTGAATCAGCCCCAGCATTTT. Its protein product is CASKPGQGLNQPQHF.

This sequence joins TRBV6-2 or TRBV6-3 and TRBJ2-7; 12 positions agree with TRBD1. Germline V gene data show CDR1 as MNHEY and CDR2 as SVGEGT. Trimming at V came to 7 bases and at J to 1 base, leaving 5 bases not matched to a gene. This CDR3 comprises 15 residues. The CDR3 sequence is CASIPGQGASYEQYF. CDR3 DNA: TGTGCCAGCATCCCGGGACAGGGGGCGTCCTACGAGCAGTACTTC.

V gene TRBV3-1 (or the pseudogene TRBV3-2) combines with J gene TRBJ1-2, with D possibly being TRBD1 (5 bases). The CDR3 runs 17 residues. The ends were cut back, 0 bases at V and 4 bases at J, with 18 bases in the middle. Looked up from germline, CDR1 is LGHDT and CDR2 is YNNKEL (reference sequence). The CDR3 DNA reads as TGTGCCAGCAGCCAAGATTCTTCAGGTTGGACAATCTATGGCTACACCTTC. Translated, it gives CASSQDSSGWTIYGYTF.

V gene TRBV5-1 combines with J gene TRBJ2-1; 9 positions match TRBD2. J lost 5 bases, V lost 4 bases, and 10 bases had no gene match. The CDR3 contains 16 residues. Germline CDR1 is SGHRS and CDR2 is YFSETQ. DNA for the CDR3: TGCGCCAGCAGCGTGATTCCGGGACTAGCCAACAATGAGCAGTTCTTC. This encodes CASSVIPGLANNEQFF.

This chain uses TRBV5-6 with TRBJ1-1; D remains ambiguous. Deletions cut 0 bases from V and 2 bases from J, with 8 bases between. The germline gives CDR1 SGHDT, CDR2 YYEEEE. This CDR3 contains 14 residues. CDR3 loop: CASSLAGRNTEAFF. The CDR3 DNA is TGTGCCAGCAGCTTGGCCGGTAGAAACACTGAAGCTTTCTTT.

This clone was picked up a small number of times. The CDR3 DNA follows: TGTGCCAGTGACCGCGGGGGGGGACAGACTAACTATGGCTACACCTTC. Its protein is CASDRGGGQTNYGYTF. This chain joins TRBV2 and TRBJ1-2; 7 bases agree with TRBD1. Trimming at V came to 9 bases and at J to 0 bases, leaving 13 bases not matched to a gene. This CDR3 contains 16 residues. CDR1 is SNHLY, CDR2 FYNNEI, per germline.

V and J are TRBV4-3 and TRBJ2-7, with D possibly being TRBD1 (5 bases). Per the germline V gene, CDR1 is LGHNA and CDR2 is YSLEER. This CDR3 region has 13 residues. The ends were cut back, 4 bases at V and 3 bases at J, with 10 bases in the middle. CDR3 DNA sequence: TGCGCCAGCAGCCGAGAAAGGGGCTACGAGCAGTACTTC. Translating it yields CASSRERGYEQYF.

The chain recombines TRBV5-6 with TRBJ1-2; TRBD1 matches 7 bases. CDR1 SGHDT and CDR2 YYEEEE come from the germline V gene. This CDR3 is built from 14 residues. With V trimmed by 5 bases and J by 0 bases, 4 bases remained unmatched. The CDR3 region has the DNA TGTGCCAGCAGTTTCGACAGGGCTAACTATGGCTACACCTTC. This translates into CASSFDRANYGYTF.

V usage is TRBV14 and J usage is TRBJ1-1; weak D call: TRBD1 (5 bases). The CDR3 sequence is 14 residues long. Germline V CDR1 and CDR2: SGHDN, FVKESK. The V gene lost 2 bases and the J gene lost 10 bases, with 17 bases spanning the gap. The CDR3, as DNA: TGTGCCAGCAGCCAACACGCGGGGACCGTGGTAGCTTTCTTT. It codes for CASSQHAGTVVAFF.

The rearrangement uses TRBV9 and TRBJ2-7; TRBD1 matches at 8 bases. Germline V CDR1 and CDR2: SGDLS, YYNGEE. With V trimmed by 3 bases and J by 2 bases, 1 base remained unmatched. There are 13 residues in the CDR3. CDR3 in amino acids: CASSATGAYEQYF. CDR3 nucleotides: TGTGCCAGCAGCGCGACAGGGGCCTACGAGCAGTACTTC.

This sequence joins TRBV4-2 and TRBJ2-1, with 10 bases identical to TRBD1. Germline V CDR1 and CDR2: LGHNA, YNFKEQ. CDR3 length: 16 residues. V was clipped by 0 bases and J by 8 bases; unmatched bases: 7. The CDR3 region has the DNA TGTGCCAGCAGCCAAGAGTTGGGACAGGGGTCTGATGAGCAGTTCTTC. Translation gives CASSQELGQGSDEQFF.

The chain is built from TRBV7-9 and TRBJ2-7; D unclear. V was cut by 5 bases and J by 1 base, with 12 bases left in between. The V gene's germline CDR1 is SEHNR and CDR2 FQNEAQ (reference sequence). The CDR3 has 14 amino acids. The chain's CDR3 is CASSPTIESYEQYF. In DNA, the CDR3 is TGTGCCAGCAGCCCCACGATTGAGTCCTACGAGCAGTACTTC.

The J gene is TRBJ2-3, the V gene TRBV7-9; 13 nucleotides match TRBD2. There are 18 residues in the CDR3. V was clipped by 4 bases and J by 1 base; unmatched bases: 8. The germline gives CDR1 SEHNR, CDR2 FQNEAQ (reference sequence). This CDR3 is CASSWTSGGRGGTDTQYF. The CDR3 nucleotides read TGTGCCAGCAGCTGGACTAGCGGGGGACGGGGGGGCACAGATACGCAGTATTTT.

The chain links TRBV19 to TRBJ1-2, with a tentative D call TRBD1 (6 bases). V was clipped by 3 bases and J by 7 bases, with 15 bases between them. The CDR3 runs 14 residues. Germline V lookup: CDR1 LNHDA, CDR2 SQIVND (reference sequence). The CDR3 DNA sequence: TGTGCCAGTAGTATGAATCGGGGGGCGTTTGGCTACACCTTC. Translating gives CASSMNRGAFGYTF.

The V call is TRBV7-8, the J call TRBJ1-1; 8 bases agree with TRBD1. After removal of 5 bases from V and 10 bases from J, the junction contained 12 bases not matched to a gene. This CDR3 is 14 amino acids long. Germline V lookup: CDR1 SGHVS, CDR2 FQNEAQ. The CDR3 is CASSPRDRQGGAFF. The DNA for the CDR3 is TGTGCCAGCAGCCCCCGGGACAGGCAGGGAGGAGCTTTCTTT.

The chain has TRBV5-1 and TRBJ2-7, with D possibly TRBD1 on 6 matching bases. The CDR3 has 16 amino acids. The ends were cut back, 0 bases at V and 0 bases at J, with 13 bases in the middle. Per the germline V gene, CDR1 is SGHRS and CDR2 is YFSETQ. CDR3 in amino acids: CASSLAPGQDSYEQYF. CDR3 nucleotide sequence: TGCGCCAGCAGCTTGGCCCCGGGACAAGACTCCTACGAGCAGTACTTC.

CDR3 loop: CASSPPSPQGADTQYF. CDR3 nucleotides: TGTGCCAGCAGTCCTCCCTCGCCTCAGGGCGCAGATACGCAGTATTTT. The rearrangement links TRBV28 to TRBJ2-3, with D maybe TRBD1 (5 bases). The ends were cut back, 5 bases at V and 4 bases at J, with 19 bases in the middle. The CDR3 spans 16 residues. Germline CDR1 MDHEN, CDR2 SYDVKM.

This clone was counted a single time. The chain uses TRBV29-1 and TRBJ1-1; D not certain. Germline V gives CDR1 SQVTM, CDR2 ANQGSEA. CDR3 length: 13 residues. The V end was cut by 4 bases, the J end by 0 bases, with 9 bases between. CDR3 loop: CSVGVSLNTEAFF. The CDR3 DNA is TGCAGCGTTGGAGTATCCTTGAACACTGAAGCTTTCTTT. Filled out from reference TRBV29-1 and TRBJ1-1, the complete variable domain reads SAVISQKPSRDICQRGTSLTIQCQVDSQVTMMFWYRQQPGQSLTLIATANQGSEATYESGFVIDKFPISRPNLTFSTLTVSNMSPEDSSIYLCSVGVSLNTEAFFGQGTRLTVV.

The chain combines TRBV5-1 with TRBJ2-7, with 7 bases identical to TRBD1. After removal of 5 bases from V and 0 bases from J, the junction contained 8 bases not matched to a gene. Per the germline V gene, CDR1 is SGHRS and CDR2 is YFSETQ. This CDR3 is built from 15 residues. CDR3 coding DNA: TGCGCCAGCAGTCGGGACAGATCCAGCTCCTACGAGCAGTACTTC. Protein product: CASSRDRSSSYEQYF.

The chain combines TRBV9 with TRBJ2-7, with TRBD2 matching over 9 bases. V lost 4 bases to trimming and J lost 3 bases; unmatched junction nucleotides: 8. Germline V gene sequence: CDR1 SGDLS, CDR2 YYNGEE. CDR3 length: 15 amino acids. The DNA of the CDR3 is TGTGCCAGCAGCCGTAGCGGGAGTGGAAGCTACGAGCAGTACTTC. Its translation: CASSRSGSGSYEQYF.

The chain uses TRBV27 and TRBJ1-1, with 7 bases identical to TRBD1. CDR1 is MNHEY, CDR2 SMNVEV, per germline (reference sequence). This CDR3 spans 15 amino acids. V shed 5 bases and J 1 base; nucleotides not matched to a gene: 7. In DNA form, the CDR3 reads TGTGCCAGCAGTCCGTGGGACAGCAAGAACACTGAAGCTTTCTTT. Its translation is CASSPWDSKNTEAFF.

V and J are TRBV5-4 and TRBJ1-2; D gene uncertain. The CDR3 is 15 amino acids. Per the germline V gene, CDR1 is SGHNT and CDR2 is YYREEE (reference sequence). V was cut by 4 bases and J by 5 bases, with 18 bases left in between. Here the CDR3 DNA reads TGTGCCAGCAGCATTCCCCGGGCGGGGTCATATGGCTACACCTTC. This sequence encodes CASSIPRAGSYGYTF.